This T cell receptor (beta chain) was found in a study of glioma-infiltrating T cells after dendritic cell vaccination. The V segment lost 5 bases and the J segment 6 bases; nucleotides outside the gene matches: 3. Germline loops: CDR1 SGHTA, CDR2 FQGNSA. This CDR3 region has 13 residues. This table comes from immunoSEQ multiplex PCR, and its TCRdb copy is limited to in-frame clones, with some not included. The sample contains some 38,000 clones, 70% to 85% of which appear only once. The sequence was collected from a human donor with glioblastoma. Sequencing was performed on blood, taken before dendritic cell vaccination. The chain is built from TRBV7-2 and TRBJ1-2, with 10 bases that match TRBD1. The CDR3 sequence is CASSLGTGDGYTF. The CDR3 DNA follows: TGTGCCAGCAGCCTGGGGACAGGGGATGGCTACACCTTC.